This TCR beta chain is drawn from a study of control samples from healthy donors and cancer patients. The method was immunoSEQ multiplex PCR; TCRdb's version includes in-frame clones alone and lacks a portion of them. The sample consists of approximately 120,000 clones, about 89% of them appearing once. By sample fraction, this clone is large. This CDR3 spans 15 amino acids. Trimming cost V 1 base and J 3 bases; bases outside gene matches: 3. Germline lookup yields CDR1 SGHNT and CDR2 YENEEA. The TCR originated in a woman in her 50s in good health. What was sequenced was blood. The genes are TRBV11-3 and TRBJ2-3; TRBD2 matches at 8 bases. The CDR3 sequence is CASSLGGGTTDTQYF. The CDR3 DNA is TGTGCCAGCAGCTTAGGCGGGGGGACAACAGATACGCAGTATTTT.